The 18 T cell receptor beta chains below come from one sample, sequenced in a study of cytomegalovirus exposure and HLA in healthy donors. The PCR made use of 60 Vbeta and 13 Jbeta primers. Sequenced by immunoSEQ multiplex PCR; TCRdb stores in-frame clones only, minus some. Of 65,000 to 100,000 clones in the sample, roughly 74% were seen once. Sequenced material: PBMCs. These receptors originate from a man aged 35-49 years in good health and CMV-seronegative.

This clone appeared a single time. The chain is built from TRBV6-5 and TRBJ1-6; D ambiguous. Germline loops: CDR1 MNHEY, CDR2 SVGAGI. The CDR3 extends over 13 amino acids. V gave up 4 bases and J gave up 7 bases, with 8 bases separating them. The CDR3 protein is CASSSRNNSPLHF. The CDR3 DNA reads as TGTGCCAGCAGTTCCAGGAACAATTCACCCCTCCACTTT.

The rearrangement joins TRBV7-6 to TRBJ2-7, with 8 nucleotides matching TRBD1. Losses at the gene ends were 3 bases for V and 4 bases for J; bases not matched to a gene: 5. Germline lookup yields CDR1 SGHVS and CDR2 FNYEAQ. This CDR3 contains 14 residues. In nucleotides, the CDR3 is TGTGCCAGCAGCTTCGGACAGGGATCATACGAGCAGTACTTC. Translation: CASSFGQGSYEQYF.

This chain uses TRBV6-4 with TRBJ1-1; D is undetermined. V lost 1 base to trimming and J lost 4 bases, with 19 bases between them. The CDR3 totals 17 residues. Germline V gene sequence: CDR1 MRHNA, CDR2 SNTAGT. CDR3 bases: TGTGCCAGCAGTGACTGGAGGGTTAACGCCGCCGGCACTGAAGCTTTCTTT. It encodes CASSDWRVNAAGTEAFF.

V is TRBV18 and J is TRBJ2-5; D perhaps matches TRBD1 (6 bases). Trimming stripped 1 base from V and 4 bases from J, with 19 bases between. The CDR3 spans 17 residues. Per the germline V gene, CDR1 is KGHSH and CDR2 is LQKENI. The CDR3: CASSPRPSSLGGETQYF. The DNA of the CDR3 is TGTGCCAGCTCACCACGTCCATCCAGTTTAGGGGGAGAGACCCAGTACTTC.

The rearrangement uses TRBV19 and TRBJ1-5; TRBD1 might be the D (5 bases). The germline V and J ends were trimmed by 1 base and 5 bases, with 15 bases remaining between them. The CDR3 loop spans 16 amino acids. The V gene's germline CDR1 is LNHDA and CDR2 SQIVND (reference sequence). CDR3 region: CASSIALQGLDQPQHF. CDR3 nucleotides: TGTGCCAGTAGTATAGCCCTTCAGGGTTTGGATCAGCCCCAGCATTTT.

In its sample, this clone was seen a few times. The chain carries TRBV19 and TRBJ2-2; 13 nucleotides align to TRBD2. This CDR3 region has 19 residues. The ends lost 7 bases at V and 0 bases at J; junction bases unmatched: 11. Germline V gene sequence: CDR1 LNHDA, CDR2 SQIVND (reference sequence). The CDR3 region has the DNA TGTGCCAGTAATAGTGCGGGACTAGCGGGATACGCGAACACCGGGGAGCTGTTTTTT. It is translated as CASNSAGLAGYANTGELFF.

The chain links TRBV10-2 to TRBJ1-1; maybe TRBD1 (6 bases). With 6 bases removed from V and 1 base from J, the gap between germline ends came to 12 bases. The CDR3 sequence is 14 residues long. From germline, CDR1 is WSHSY and CDR2 SAAADI. The CDR3 protein is CASRVTGQNTEAFF. The CDR3 DNA sequence: TGCGCCAGCAGGGTTACAGGGCAGAACACTGAAGCTTTCTTT.

The chain links TRBV7-8 to TRBJ2-7; 9 bases align to TRBD2. From germline, CDR1 is SGHVS and CDR2 FQNEAQ. The CDR3 is 15 residues long. Losses at the gene ends were 7 bases for V and 4 bases for J; bases not matched to a gene: 11. As DNA, the CDR3 is TGTGCCAGCACCTTTAGCGGGAGAAAGTCTTACGAGCAGTACTTC. It encodes CASTFSGRKSYEQYF.

This chain uses TRBV27 with TRBJ1-5; 9 positions match TRBD1. The V gene end was trimmed by 6 bases and the J gene end by 7 bases; junction bases not matched to a gene: 4. This CDR3 region has 13 residues. Per germline, CDR1 MNHEY and CDR2 SMNVEV (reference sequence). The DNA of the CDR3 is TGTGCCAGCAGAGGACAGGGGTTACAGCCCCAGCATTTT. Translated: CASRGQGLQPQHF.

The V gene is TRBV10-3, the J gene TRBJ1-5; a weak D match, TRBD1 (5 bases). V dropped 11 bases and J dropped 0 bases, with 20 bases sitting between them. This CDR3 has 16 amino acids. Germline V gene data show CDR1 as ENHRY and CDR2 as SYGVKD. CDR3: CAYLVLGLDSNQPQHF. As DNA, the CDR3 is TGTGCCTACCTGGTTTTGGGGCTCGATAGCAATCAGCCCCAGCATTTT.

Here the CDR3 DNA reads TGTGCCAGCAGCGAGGACAGGGGCAATGAGCAGTTCTTC. It yields the protein CASSEDRGNEQFF. The rearrangement links TRBV5-6 to TRBJ2-1; 9 nucleotides align to TRBD1. Unmatched junction bases numbered 2, after V lost 4 bases and J lost 6 bases. Germline assignment: CDR1 SGHDT and CDR2 YYEEEE. The CDR3 sequence is 13 residues long.

CDR3 sequence (DNA): TGCGCCAGCAGCTCCGGGACTAGCGGGAGTACCTACGAGCAGTACTTC. Its protein is CASSSGTSGSTYEQYF. This chain joins TRBV5-1 and TRBJ2-5; 14 nucleotides line up with TRBD2. The J call could be wrong; TRBJ2-7 is a better fit for the DNA end. Germline CDR1 reads SGHRS; CDR2 reads YFSETQ. The CDR3 is made up of 16 amino acids.

This clone appeared a few times. V usage is TRBV5-5 and J usage is TRBJ2-1; D perhaps matches TRBD1 (6 bases). CDR1 SGHKS and CDR2 YYEKEE come from the germline V gene (reference sequence). Trimming shortened V by 1 base and J by 1 base, and 9 bases separated the two germline ends. This CDR3 has 15 amino acids. CDR3 DNA: TGTGCCAGCAGCTTGAGCCAGGGGTCCTACAATGAGCAGTTCTTC. This encodes CASSLSQGSYNEQFF.

This clone was seen a few times. J is TRBJ2-1 and V is TRBV7-9; D is undetermined. The CDR3 length is 11 residues. The V and J ends lost 4 bases and 10 bases respectively, with 8 bases between them. Per germline, CDR1 SEHNR and CDR2 FQNEAQ (reference sequence). CDR3 loop: CASSSGYEQFF. The CDR3 DNA follows: TGTGCCAGCAGCTCCGGGTACGAGCAGTTCTTC.

The rearrangement joins TRBV10-2 to TRBJ2-3, with 7 bases identical to TRBD1. Germline V CDR1 and CDR2: WSHSY, SAAADI. Trimming took 3 bases from V and 2 from J; bases not matched to a gene: 2. The length of the CDR3 is 14 residues. The CDR3 DNA reads TGCGCCAGCAGTGAAGACAGGGTCACAGATACGCAGTATTTT. Translation: CASSEDRVTDTQYF.

This clone was picked up a small number of times. The rearrangement links TRBV6-6 to TRBJ2-7; TRBD2 might be the D (6 bases). This CDR3 region has 12 residues. CDR1 is MNHNY, CDR2 SVGAGI, per germline (reference sequence). V was clipped by 4 bases and J by 9 bases, with 13 bases between them. CDR3 sequence: CASSFMRGLQYF. The CDR3 DNA reads TGTGCCAGCAGTTTCATGCGGGGTCTGCAGTACTTC.

The chain combines TRBV27 with TRBJ1-2; D call uncertain. Germline-derived CDR1 and CDR2 are MNHEY and SMNVEV (reference sequence). V shed 5 bases and J shed 5 bases, with 12 bases lying between them. CDR3 length equals 13 residues. DNA for the CDR3: TGTGCCAGCAGTCCCCTTCCGTTTTATGGCTACACCTTC. This sequence encodes CASSPLPFYGYTF.

J is TRBJ1-1 and V is TRBV5-6; 8 positions match TRBD1. The CDR3 consists of 12 residues. With 5 bases clipped from V and 6 bases from J, the junction kept 3 bases outside the gene matches. Germline loops: CDR1 SGHDT, CDR2 YYEEEE. The CDR3 coding sequence is TGTGCCAGCAGTAGACAGGGGCCTGAAGCTTTCTTT. Residues: CASSRQGPEAFF.